This record covers a single TCR beta chain. Its cognate antigen is unknown. The data are from a study of CD8+ T cells in alopecia areata. The wider study: Twice a day, 5 to 10 mg of oral tofacitinib was administered to treated patients. Regarding the study as a whole: When scalp samples are sequenced, resident alphabeta T cells of normal skin are also captured.

Alopecia areata patients provided lesional scalp punch biopsies and peripheral blood, both collected for the study. PBMC-derived CD4+ and CD8+ T cells were sorted. RNA extraction and reverse transcription yielded cDNA as sequencing template. Measured with immunoSEQ multiplex PCR; TCRdb has only the in-frame clones, and not every one. Here the sample spans hundreds of thousands of clones, under 70% being singletons. Germline-derived CDR1 and CDR2 are MNHEY and SMNVEV (reference sequence). V was cut by 5 bases and J by 4 bases, with 24 bases left in between. This CDR3 comprises 17 residues. The V gene is TRBV27, the J gene TRBJ2-7; weak D call: TRBD2 (5 bases). The sequenced sample was CD4+ T cells sorted from blood, obtained at week 0. The receptor comes from a human donor with alopecia areata. This CDR3 reads CASSLAPGRARFYEQYF. CDR3 DNA: TGTGCCAGCAGTCTTGCTCCGGGAAGGGCCAGATTTTACGAGCAGTACTTC.